This TCR beta chain was captured in a study of technical replicates of blood from a few donors. The CDR3 has 14 residues. Germline lookup yields CDR1 SGHNT and CDR2 YYREEE (reference sequence). V lost 9 bases to trimming and J lost 2 bases, with 18 bases between them. Clones were sequenced by immunoSEQ multiplex PCR, and TCRdb holds only the in-frame ones, with some missing. The data hold more than 95,000 clones, with about 95% observed a single time. V is TRBV5-4 and J is TRBJ2-7; a possible D gene is TRBD2 (6 bases). The specimen sequenced was T cells isolated from PBMCs. This receptor was taken from a human donor in good health. The CDR3 region has the DNA TGTGCCACCCGGGAGTCGGTGGCTGCCTACGAGCAGTACTTC. Protein sequence: CATRESVAAYEQYF.